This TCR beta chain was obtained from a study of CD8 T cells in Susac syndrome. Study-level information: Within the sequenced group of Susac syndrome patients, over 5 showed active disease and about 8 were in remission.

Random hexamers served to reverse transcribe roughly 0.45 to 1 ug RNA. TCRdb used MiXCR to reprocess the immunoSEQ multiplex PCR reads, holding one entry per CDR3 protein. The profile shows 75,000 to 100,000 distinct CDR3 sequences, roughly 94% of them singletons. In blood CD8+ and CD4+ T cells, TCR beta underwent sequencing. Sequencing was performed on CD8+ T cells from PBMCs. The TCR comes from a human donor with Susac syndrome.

In DNA form, the CDR3 reads TGCAGCGTAAAACCGGGACAGGGCCCCTCCTACAATGAGCAGTTCTTC. This translates into CSVKPGQGPSYNEQFF. The rearrangement links TRBV29-1 to TRBJ2-1; TRBD1 matches at 9 bases. V shed 6 bases and J 0 bases; nucleotides not matched to a gene: 9. The CDR3 sequence is 16 residues long. CDR1 is SQVTM, CDR2 ANQGSEA, per germline.